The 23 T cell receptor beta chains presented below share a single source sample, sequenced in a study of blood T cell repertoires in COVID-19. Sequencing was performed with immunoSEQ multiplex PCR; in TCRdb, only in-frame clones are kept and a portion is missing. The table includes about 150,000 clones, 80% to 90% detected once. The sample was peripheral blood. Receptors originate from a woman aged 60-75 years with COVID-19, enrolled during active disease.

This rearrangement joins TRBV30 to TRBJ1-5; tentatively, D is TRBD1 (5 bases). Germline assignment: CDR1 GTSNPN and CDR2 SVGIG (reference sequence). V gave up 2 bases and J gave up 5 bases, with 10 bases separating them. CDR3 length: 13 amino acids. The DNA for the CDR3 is TGTGCCTGGAGTAGCGGAGGGGATCAGCCCCAGCATTTT. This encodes CAWSSGGDQPQHF. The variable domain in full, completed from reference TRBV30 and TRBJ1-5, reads SQTIHQWPATLVQPVGSPLSLECTVEGTSNPNLYWYRQAAGRGLQLLFYSVGIGQISSEVPQNLSASRPQDRQFILSSKKLLLSDSGFYLCAWSSGGDQPQHFGDGTRLSIL.

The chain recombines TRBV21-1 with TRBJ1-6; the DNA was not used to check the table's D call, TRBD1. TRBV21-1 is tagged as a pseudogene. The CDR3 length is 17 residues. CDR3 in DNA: TGTGCCAGCAGCATCTGGGACAGGGGTTACAGGAATTCACCCCTCCACTTT. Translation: CASSIWDRGYRNSPLHF.

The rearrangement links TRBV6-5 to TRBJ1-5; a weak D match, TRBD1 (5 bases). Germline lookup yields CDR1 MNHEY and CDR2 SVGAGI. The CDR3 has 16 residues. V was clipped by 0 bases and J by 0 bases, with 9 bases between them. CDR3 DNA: TGTGCCAGCAGTTACTCGCAGGGTTATAGCAATCAGCCCCAGCATTTT. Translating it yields CASSYSQGYSNQPQHF.

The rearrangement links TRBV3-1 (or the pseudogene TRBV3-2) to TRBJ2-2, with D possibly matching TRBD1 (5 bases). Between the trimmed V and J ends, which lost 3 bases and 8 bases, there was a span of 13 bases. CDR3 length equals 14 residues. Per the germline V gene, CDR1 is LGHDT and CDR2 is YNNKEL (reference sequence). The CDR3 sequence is CASSQGQGSGELFF. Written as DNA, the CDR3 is TGTGCCAGCAGCCAGGGGCAGGGTAGTGGGGAGCTGTTTTTT.

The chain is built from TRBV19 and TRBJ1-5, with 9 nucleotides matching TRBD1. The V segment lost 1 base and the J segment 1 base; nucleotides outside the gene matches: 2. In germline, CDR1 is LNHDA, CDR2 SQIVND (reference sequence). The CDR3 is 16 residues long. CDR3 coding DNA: TGTGCCAGTAGTATAGTGGGACAGGGCAGCAATCAGCCCCAGCATTTT. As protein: CASSIVGQGSNQPQHF.

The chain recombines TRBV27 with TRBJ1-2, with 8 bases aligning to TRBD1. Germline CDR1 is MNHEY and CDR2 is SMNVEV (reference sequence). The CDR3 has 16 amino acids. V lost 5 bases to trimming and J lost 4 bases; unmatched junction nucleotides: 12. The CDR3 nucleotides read TGTGCCAGCAGTAGGACAGGGACCCCTACAACCTATGGCTACACCTTC. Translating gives CASSRTGTPTTYGYTF.

In DNA form, the CDR3 reads TGTGCCAGCAGCCGAGACAGGGACGGAGAGACCCAGTACTTC. This sequence encodes CASSRDRDGETQYF. J is TRBJ2-5 and V is TRBV2, with 7 bases that match TRBD1. Germline assignment: CDR1 SNHLY and CDR2 FYNNEI. The length of the CDR3 is 14 residues. Unmatched junction bases numbered 8, after V lost 6 bases and J lost 4 bases.

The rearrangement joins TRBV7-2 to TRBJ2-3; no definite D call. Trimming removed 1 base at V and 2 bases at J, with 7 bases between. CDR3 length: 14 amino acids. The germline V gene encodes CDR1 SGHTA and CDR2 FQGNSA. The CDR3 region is CASSLDRLTDTQYF. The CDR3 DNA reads TGTGCCAGCAGCTTAGATAGACTCACAGATACGCAGTATTTT.

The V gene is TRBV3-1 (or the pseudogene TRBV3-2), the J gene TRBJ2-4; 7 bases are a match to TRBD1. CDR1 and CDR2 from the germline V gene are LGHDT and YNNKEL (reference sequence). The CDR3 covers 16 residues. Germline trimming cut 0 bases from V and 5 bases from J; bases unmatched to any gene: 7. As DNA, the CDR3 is TGTGCCAGCAGCCAAGAGTTTCGACAGGGTGAAAACATTCAGTACTTC. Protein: CASSQEFRQGENIQYF.

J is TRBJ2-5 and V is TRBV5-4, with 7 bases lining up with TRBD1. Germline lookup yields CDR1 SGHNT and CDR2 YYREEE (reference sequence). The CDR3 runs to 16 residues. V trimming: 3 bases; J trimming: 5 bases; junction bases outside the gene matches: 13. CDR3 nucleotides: TGTGCCAGCAGCTCGCCCCCTAGAGGGGGCGGGGAGACCCAGTACTTC. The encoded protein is CASSSPPRGGGETQYF.

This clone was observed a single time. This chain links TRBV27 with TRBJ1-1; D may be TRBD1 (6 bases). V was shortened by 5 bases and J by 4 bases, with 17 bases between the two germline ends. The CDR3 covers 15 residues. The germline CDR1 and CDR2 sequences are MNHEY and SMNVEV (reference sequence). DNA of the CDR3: TGTGCCAGCAGTGTGTACAGGGCATCGGGCACTGAAGCTTTCTTT. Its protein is CASSVYRASGTEAFF.

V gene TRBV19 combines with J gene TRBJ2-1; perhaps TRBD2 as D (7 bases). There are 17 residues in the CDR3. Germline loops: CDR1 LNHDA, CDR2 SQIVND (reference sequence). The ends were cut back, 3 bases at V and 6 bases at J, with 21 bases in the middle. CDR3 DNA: TGTGCCAGTAGTATCTCCTGGGGGGGGCTTTACGGCAATGAGCAGTTCTTC. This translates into CASSISWGGLYGNEQFF.

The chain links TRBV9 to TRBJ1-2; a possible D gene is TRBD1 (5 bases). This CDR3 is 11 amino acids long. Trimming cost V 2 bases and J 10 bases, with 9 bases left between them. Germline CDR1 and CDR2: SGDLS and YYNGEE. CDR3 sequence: CASSVGRVYTF. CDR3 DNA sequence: TGTGCCAGCAGCGTGGGCAGGGTCTACACCTTC.

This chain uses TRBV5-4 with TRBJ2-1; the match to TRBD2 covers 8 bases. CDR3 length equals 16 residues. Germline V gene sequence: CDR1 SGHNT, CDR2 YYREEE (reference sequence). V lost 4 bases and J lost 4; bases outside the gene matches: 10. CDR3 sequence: CASSRTGTRGYNEQFF. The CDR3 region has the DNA TGTGCCAGCAGCCGAACCGGGACTAGGGGATACAATGAGCAGTTCTTC.

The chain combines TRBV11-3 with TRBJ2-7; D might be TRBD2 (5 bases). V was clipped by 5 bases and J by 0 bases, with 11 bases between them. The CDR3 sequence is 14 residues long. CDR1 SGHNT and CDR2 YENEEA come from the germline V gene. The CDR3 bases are TGTGCCAGCAGCCCCGCCCGGGACTCCTACGAGCAGTACTTC. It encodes CASSPARDSYEQYF.

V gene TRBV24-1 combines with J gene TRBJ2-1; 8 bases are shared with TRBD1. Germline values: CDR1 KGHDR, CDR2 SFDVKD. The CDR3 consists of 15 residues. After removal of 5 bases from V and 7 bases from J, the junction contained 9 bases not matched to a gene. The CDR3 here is CATSAYRGVKNEQFF. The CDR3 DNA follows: TGTGCCACCAGTGCTTACAGGGGGGTAAAGAATGAGCAGTTCTTC.

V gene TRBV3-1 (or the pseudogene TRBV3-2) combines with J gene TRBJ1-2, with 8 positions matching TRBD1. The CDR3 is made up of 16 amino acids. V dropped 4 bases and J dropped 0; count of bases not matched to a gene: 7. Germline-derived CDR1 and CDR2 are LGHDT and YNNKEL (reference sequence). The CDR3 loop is CASSPQTGEANYGYTF. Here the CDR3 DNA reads TGTGCCAGCAGCCCTCAGACAGGGGAAGCTAACTATGGCTACACCTTC.

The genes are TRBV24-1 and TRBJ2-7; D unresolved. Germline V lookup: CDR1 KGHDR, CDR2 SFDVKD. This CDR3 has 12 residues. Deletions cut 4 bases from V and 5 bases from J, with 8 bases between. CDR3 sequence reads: CATSDQFNEQYF. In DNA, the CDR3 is TGTGCCACCAGTGACCAGTTCAACGAGCAGTACTTC.

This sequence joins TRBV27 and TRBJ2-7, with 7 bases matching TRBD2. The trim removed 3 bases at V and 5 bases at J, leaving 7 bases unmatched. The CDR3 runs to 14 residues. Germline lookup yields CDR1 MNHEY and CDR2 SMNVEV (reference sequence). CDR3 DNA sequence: TGTGCCAGCAGTTTGGGGAGGGTAGGAGACGAGCAGTACTTC. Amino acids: CASSLGRVGDEQYF.

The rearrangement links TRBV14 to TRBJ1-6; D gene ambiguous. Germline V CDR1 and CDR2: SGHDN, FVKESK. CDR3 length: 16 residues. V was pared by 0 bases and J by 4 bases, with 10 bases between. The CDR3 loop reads CASSQDMQSYNSPLHF. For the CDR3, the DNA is TGTGCCAGCAGCCAAGATATGCAGTCTTATAATTCACCCCTCCACTTT.

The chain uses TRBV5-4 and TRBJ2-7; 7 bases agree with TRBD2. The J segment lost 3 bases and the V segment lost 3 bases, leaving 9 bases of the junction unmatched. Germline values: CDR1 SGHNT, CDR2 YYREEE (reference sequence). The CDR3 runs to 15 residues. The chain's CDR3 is CASSSPGLRYYEQYF. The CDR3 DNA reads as TGTGCCAGCAGCTCCCCGGGACTACGATACTACGAGCAGTACTTC. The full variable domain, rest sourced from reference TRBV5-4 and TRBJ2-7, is ETGVTQSPTHLIKTRGQQVTLRCSSQSGHNTVSWYQQALGQGPQFIFQYYREEENGRGNFPPRFSGLQFPNYSSELNVNALELDDSALYLCASSSPGLRYYEQYFGPGTRLTVT.

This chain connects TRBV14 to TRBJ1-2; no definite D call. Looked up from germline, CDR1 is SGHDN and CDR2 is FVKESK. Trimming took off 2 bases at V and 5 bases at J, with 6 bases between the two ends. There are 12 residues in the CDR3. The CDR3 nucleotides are TGTGCCAGCAGCCAAACAGTTTATGGCTACACCTTC. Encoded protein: CASSQTVYGYTF.

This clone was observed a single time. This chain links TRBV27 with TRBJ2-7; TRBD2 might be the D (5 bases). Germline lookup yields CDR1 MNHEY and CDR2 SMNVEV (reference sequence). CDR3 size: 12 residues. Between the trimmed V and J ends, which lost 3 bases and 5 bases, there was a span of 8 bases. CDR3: CASSFTGNEQYF. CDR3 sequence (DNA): TGTGCCAGCAGTTTTACCGGGAACGAGCAGTACTTC.